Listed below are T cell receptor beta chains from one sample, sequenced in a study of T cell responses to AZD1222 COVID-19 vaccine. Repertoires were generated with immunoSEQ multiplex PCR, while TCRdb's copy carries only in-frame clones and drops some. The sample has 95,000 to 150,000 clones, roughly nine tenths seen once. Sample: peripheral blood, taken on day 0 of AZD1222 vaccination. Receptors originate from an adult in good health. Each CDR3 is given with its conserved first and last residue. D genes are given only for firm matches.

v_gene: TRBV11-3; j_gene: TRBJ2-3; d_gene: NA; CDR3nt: TGTGCCAGCAGCTTAGGGGGGCGTCGCACAGATACGCAGTATTTT; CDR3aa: CASSLGGRRTDTQYF
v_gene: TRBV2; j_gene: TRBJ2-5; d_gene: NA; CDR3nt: TGTGCCAGCAGTGGAGAAACAGGGAACCAAGAGACCCAGTACTTC; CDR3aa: CASSGETGNQETQYF
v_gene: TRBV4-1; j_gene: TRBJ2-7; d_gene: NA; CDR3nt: TGCGCCAGCAGCCAAGTAATCAGGGACACAGACTACGAGCAGTACTTC; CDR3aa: CASSQVIRDTDYEQYF
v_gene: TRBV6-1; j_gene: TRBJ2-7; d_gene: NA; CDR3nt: TGTGCCAGCAGTGAAGTGAGGCAGGCGCCCTACGAGCAGTACTTC; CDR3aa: CASSEVRQAPYEQYF
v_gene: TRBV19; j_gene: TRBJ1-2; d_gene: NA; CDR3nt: TGTGCCACCTGGGGAGGGAACTATGGCTACACCTTC; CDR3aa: CATWGGNYGYTF
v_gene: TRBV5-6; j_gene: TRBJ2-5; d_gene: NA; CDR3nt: TGTGCCAGCAGCCCGCCTTTAGGGGGGGAGACCCAGTACTTC; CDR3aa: CASSPPLGGETQYF
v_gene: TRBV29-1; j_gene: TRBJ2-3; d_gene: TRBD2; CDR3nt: TGCAGCGTTGTACGTGGGACTAGCTTTGATACGCAGTATTTT; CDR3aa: CSVVRGTSFDTQYF
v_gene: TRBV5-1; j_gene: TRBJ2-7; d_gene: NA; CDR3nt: TGCGCCAGCAGCTTAGACCAATACGAGCAGTACTTC; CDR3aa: CASSLDQYEQYF
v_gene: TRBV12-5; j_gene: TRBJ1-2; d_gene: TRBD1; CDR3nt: TGTGCTAGCCATGAGGGGGCGATTTCCCGAACCTATGGCTACACCTTC; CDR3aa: CASHEGAISRTYGYTF
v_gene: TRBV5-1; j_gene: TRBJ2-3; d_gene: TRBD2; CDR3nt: TGCGCCAGCAGGATAAATCTAGCGGGAGGGACAGATACGCAGTATTTT; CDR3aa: CASRINLAGGTDTQYF